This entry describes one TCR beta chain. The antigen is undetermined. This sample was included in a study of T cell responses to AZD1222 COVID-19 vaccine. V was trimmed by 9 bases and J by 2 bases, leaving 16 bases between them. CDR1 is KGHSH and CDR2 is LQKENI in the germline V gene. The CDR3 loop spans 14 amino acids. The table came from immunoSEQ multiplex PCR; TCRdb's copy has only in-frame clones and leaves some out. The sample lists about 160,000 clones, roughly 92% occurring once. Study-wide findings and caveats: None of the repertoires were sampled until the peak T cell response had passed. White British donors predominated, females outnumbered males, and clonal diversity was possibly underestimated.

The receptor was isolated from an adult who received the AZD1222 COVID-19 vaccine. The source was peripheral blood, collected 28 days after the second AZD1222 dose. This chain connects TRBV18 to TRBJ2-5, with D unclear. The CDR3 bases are TGTGCCAGTCAAAAGGTAACAGCTCAAGAGACCCAGTACTTC. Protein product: CASQKVTAQETQYF.